This note documents a single T cell receptor (beta chain) sequence. Vbeta (60) and Jbeta (13) primers were used in the PCR. Clones were sequenced by immunoSEQ multiplex PCR, and TCRdb holds only the in-frame ones, with some missing. The profile shows some 91,000 clones, roughly 80% of them singletons. The source of the sample is a study of cytomegalovirus exposure and HLA in healthy donors. This TCR derives from a man aged 35 to 55 in good health and CMV-seronegative. Sequenced sample: PBMCs.

DNA for the CDR3: TGTGCCAGCAGCTCTCCAGGGGGCGCGGATGAGACCCAGTACTTC. Translation: CASSSPGGADETQYF. The chain joins TRBV5-6 to TRBJ2-5, with TRBD1 matching 8 bases. With 3 bases clipped from V and 5 bases from J, the junction kept 9 bases outside the gene matches. This CDR3 is 15 amino acids long. Germline lookup yields CDR1 SGHDT and CDR2 YYEEEE.